This T cell receptor beta chain was captured in a study of cytomegalovirus exposure and HLA in healthy donors. Study as a whole: Just over 80% of more than 300 genotyped donors fell in the Caucasian-associated ancestry cluster. Study-level points and caveats: Most CMV-associated TCR beta chains were later found to appear HLA-restricted. Immune exposure was documented only through CMV serostatus.

The CDR3 runs 13 residues. Trimming stripped 6 bases from V and 2 bases from J, with 11 bases between. Germline CDR1 is SQVTM and CDR2 is ANQGSEA. This clone was counted once. No antigen is known for it. PCR amplification relied on 60 Vbeta primers (plus 13 Jbeta primers). The method was immunoSEQ multiplex PCR; TCRdb's version includes in-frame clones alone and lacks a portion of them. This sample carries roughly 100,000 clones, roughly four fifths of them seen once, and the ten largest clones take more than 3%. The chain links TRBV29-1 to TRBJ1-5, with D maybe TRBD1 (5 bases). This clonotype was sampled from a man aged 30-40 years in good health and CMV-seropositive. Sequencing was done on a sample of PBMCs. CDR3 DNA: TGCAGCGTAAGGGAAGGGGGCAATCAGCCCCAGCATTTT. Its translation: CSVREGGNQPQHF.